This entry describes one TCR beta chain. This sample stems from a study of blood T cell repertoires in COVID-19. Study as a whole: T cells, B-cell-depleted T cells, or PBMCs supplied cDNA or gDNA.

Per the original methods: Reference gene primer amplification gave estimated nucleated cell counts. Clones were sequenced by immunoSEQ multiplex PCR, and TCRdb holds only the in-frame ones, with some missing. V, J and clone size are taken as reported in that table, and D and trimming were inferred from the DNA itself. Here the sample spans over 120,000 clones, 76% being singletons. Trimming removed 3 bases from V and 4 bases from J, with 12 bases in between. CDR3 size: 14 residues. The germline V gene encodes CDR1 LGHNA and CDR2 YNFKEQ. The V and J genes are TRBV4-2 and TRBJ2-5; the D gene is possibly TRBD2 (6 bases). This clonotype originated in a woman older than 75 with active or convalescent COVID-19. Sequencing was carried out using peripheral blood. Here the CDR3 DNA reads TGTGCCAGCAGCCAGGGAGGAGGACGAGAGACCCAGTACTTC. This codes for CASSQGGGRETQYF.